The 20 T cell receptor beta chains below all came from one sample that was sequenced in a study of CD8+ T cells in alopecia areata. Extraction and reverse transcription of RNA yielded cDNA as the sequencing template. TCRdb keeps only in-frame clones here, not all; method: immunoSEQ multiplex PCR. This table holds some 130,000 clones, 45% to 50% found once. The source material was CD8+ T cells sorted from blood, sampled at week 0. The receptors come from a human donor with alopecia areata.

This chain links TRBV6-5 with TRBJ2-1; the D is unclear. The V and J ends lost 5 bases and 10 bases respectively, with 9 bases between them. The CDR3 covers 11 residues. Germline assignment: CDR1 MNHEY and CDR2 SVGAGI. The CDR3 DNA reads TGTGCCAGCAGTGCCGCCTCGGAGCAGTTCTTC. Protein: CASSAASEQFF.

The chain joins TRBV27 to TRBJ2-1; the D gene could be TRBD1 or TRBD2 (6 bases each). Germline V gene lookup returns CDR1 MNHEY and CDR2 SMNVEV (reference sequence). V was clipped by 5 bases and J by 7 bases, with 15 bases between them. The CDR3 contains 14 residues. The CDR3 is CASSPEGGGNEQFF. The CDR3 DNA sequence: TGTGCCAGCAGTCCAGAGGGGGGAGGAAATGAGCAGTTCTTC.

CDR3 amino acids: CASSSGTGREKLFF. CDR3 in DNA: TGTGCCAGCAGTTCCGGGACAGGGCGGGAAAAACTGTTTTTT. The V and J genes are TRBV27 and TRBJ1-4, with 9 bases fitting TRBD1. Germline V gene lookup returns CDR1 MNHEY and CDR2 SMNVEV (reference sequence). J was trimmed by 8 bases and V by 4 bases; bases with no gene match: 5. The CDR3 consists of 14 residues.

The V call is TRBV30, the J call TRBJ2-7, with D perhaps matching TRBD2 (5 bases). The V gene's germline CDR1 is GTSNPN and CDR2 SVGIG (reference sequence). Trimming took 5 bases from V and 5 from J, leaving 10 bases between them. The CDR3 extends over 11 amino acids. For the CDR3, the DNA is TGTGCCTGGGGGCCGGGGAACGAGCAGTACTTC. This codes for CAWGPGNEQYF. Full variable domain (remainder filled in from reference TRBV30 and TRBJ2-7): SQTIHQWPATLVQPVGSPLSLECTVEGTSNPNLYWYRQAAGRGLQLLFYSVGIGQISSEVPQNLSASRPQDRQFILSSKKLLLSDSGFYLCAWGPGNEQYFGPGTRLTVT.

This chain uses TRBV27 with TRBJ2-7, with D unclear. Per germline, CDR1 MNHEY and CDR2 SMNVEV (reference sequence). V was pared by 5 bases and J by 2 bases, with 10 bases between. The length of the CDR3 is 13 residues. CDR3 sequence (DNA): TGTGCCAGCAGTCCCCAAATGACCTACGAGCAGTACTTC. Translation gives CASSPQMTYEQYF.

Here the CDR3 DNA reads TGTGCCAGCAGTTTGGAAGCCTCTAGCACAGATACGCAGTATTTT. Translating gives CASSLEASSTDTQYF. This sequence joins TRBV6-4 and TRBJ2-3; D is uncertain. CDR1 MRHNA and CDR2 SNTAGT come from the germline V gene. The CDR3 is 15 amino acids. Trimming stripped 5 bases from V and 0 bases from J, with 12 bases between.

CDR3 nucleotide sequence: TGTGCCTGGAGTGTAACGGGGGGTTCAGATACGCAGTATTTT. Encoded protein: CAWSVTGGSDTQYF. The chain is built from TRBV30 and TRBJ2-3; 7 bases fit TRBD2. This CDR3 has 14 residues. The germline gives CDR1 GTSNPN, CDR2 SVGIG (reference sequence). V shed 0 bases and J 4 bases; nucleotides not matched to a gene: 4.

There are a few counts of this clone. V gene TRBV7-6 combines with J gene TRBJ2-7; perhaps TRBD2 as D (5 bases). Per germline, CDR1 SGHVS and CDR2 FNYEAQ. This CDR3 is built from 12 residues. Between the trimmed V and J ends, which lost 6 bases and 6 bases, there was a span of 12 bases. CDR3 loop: CASSPGRGEQYF. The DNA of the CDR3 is TGTGCCAGCAGTCCAGGTCGGGGCGAGCAGTACTTC.

The DNA of the CDR3 is TGCAGCGTTTCCTCACCGGGAGGGCTCCACGAGCAGTACTTC. Residues: CSVSSPGGLHEQYF. V is TRBV29-1 and J is TRBJ2-7; 8 bases are a match to TRBD2. Trimming cost V 5 bases and J 5 bases; bases outside gene matches: 11. Germline V gene lookup returns CDR1 SQVTM and CDR2 ANQGSEA. The length of the CDR3 is 14 residues.

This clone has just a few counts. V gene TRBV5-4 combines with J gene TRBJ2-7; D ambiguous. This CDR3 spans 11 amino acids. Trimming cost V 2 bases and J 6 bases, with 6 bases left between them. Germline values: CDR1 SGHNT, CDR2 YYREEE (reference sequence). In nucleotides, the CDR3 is TGTGCCAGCAGCTTCCAATCCGAGCAGTACTTC. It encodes CASSFQSEQYF.

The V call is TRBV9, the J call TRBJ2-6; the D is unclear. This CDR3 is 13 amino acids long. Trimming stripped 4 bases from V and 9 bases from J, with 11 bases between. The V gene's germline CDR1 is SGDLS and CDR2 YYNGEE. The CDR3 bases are TGTGCCAGCAGCCCCTCGTGGGACAACGTCCTGACTTTC. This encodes CASSPSWDNVLTF.

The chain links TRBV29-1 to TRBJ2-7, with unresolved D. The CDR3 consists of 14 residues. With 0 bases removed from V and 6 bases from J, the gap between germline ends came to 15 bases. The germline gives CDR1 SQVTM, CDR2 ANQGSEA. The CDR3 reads CSVEDLTDRSEQYF. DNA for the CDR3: TGCAGCGTTGAAGATTTGACTGATCGCTCCGAGCAGTACTTC.

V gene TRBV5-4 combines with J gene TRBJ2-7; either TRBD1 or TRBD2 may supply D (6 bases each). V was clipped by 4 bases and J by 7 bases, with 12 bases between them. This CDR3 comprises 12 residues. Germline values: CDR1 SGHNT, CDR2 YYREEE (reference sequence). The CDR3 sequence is CASSPGGGEQYF. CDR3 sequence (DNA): TGTGCCAGCAGCCCTGGAGGGGGGGAGCAGTACTTC.

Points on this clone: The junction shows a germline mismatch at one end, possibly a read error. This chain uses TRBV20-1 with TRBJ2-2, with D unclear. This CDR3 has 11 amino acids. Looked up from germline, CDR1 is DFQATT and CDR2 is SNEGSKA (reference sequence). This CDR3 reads CNALYTGELFF. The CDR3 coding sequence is TGCAATGCTCTTTACACCGGGGAGCTGTTTTTT.

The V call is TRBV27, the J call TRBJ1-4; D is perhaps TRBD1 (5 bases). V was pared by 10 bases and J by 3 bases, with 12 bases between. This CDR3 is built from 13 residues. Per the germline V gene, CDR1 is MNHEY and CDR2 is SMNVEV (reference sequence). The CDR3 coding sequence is TGTGCCACCCGGGGGGGACCTAATGAAAAACTGTTTTTT. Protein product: CATRGGPNEKLFF.

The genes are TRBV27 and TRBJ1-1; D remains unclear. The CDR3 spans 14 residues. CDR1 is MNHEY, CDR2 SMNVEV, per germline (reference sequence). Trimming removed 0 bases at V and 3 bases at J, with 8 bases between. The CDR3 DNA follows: TGTGCCAGCAGTTTATCGTCGCAGGACACTGAAGCTTTCTTT. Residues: CASSLSSQDTEAFF.

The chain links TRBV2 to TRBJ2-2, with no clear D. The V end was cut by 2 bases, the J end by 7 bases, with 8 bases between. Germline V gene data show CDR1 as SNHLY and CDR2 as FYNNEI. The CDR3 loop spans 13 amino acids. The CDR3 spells CASSETASGELFF. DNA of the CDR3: TGTGCCAGCAGTGAAACTGCGAGCGGGGAGCTGTTTTTT. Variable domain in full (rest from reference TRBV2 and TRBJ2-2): EPEVTQTPSHQVTQMGQEVILRCVPISNHLYFYWYRQILGQKVEFLVSFYNNEISEKSEIFDDQFSVERPDGSNFTLKIRSTKLEDSAMYFCASSETASGELFFGEGSRLTVL.

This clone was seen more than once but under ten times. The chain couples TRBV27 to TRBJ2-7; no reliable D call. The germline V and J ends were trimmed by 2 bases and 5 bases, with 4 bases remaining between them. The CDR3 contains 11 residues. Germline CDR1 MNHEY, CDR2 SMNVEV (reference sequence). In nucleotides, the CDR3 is TGTGCCAGCAGTTTAAAGAACGAGCAGTACTTC. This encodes CASSLKNEQYF.

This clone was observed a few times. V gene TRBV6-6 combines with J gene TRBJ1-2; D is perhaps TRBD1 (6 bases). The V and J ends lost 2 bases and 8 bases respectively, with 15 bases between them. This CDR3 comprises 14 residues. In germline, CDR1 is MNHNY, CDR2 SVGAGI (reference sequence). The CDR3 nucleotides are TGTGCCAGCAGTTACGGGGGGCCGGCTGGAGGCTACACCTTC. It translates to CASSYGGPAGGYTF.

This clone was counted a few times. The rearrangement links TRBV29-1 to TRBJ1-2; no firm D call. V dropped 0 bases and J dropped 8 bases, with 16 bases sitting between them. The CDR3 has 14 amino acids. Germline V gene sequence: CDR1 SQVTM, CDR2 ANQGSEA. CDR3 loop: CSVEDQAAVGGYTF. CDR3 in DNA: TGCAGCGTTGAAGATCAGGCCGCGGTAGGAGGCTACACCTTC. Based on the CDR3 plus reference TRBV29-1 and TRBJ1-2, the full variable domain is SAVISQKPSRDICQRGTSLTIQCQVDSQVTMMFWYRQQPGQSLTLIATANQGSEATYESGFVIDKFPISRPNLTFSTLTVSNMSPEDSSIYLCSVEDQAAVGGYTFGSGTRLTVV.